Following are 2 T cell receptor beta chains from one sample sequenced in a study of T-cell memory formation after mild COVID-19. TCRdb re-called the 5' RACE reads through MiXCR, storing one row per CDR3 protein. The sample comprises roughly 250,000 distinct CDR3 sequences, approximately 16% of which are singletons, and around 21% rests with the top ten. Specimen: PBMCs or a T cell subset sorted from them (not recorded which). All receptors come from a man younger than 35 who had mild COVID-19 (a few samples of this study predate the infection). Cell type and time point are not known.

This clonotype was observed many times. This chain links TRBV11-1 with TRBJ2-3, with unresolved D. This CDR3 is 14 amino acids long. Trimming removed 5 bases from V and 5 bases from J, with 14 bases in between. The V gene's germline CDR1 is SGHAT and CDR2 FQDESV (reference sequence). CDR3 DNA: TGTGCCAGCAGCATAGACACCCCAGGAGATACGCAGTATTTT. As protein: CASSIDTPGDTQYF.

This clonotype came up a few times. This chain links TRBV4-3 with TRBJ1-5, with D possibly matching TRBD1 (6 bases). Per the germline V gene, CDR1 is LGHNA and CDR2 is YSLEER. V dropped 3 bases and J dropped 3 bases, with 12 bases sitting between them. This CDR3 is 15 amino acids long. In DNA form, the CDR3 reads TGCGCCAGCAGCCATCGTTGGACAGACAATCAGCCCCAGCATTTT. It specifies CASSHRWTDNQPQHF.